What follows are 4 T cell receptor beta chains derived from one specimen sequenced in a study of T cells in Graves' hyperthyroidism and ophthalmopathy. Amplification yielded TCR beta CDR3 regions, with RNA transcripts as the source. The HTBI primer set served for first-round RT-PCR of the TCR CDR3. Via MiXCR, TCRdb re-called the multiplex PCR reads, giving one row per CDR3 protein. Among over 700,000 distinct CDR3 sequences listed, roughly 37% were seen once. The sequencing input was blood. The receptors here all came from a man aged 18 to 30 with Graves' hyperthyroidism.

The chain couples TRBV2 to TRBJ1-1; 8 bases are shared with TRBD1. V was pared by 5 bases and J by 1 base, with 9 bases of the junction left unmatched. This CDR3 region has 16 residues. Per germline, CDR1 SNHLY and CDR2 FYNNEI. CDR3 loop: CASSSSPGQENTEAFF. The DNA of the CDR3 is TGTGCCAGCAGTTCCTCTCCGGGACAGGAGAACACTGAAGCTTTCTTT.

This clonotype was counted only a few times. The chain is built from TRBV5-1 and TRBJ1-2; maybe TRBD1 (5 bases). The CDR3 is 13 residues long. V was clipped by 4 bases and J by 5 bases, with 12 bases between them. Germline lookup yields CDR1 SGHRS and CDR2 YFSETQ. In DNA, the CDR3 is TGCGCCAGCAGCCCCCCGGCAGGGTATGGCTACACCTTC. It is translated as CASSPPAGYGYTF.

This clonotype was detected ten times or more. The rearrangement uses TRBV9 and TRBJ1-5; 7 positions match TRBD1. V shed 3 bases and J 4 bases; nucleotides not matched to a gene: 4. This CDR3 has 14 amino acids. The V gene's germline CDR1 is SGDLS and CDR2 YYNGEE. CDR3 sequence reads: CASSGGQINQPQHF. In DNA form, the CDR3 reads TGTGCCAGCAGCGGGGGACAGATAAATCAGCCCCAGCATTTT.

This clonotype was detected many times. The J gene is TRBJ1-1, the V gene TRBV29-1, with a weak D call TRBD1 (6 bases). Germline lookup yields CDR1 SQVTM and CDR2 ANQGSEA. The V end was cut by 4 bases, the J end by 5 bases, with 17 bases between. There are 14 residues in the CDR3. The CDR3 sequence: CSVARTAVGTEAFF. The CDR3 DNA reads TGCAGCGTTGCAAGGACAGCGGTAGGGACTGAAGCTTTCTTT.